These T cell receptor beta chains were read from a single sample in a study of identical twins. MiXCR, applied by TCRdb to the 5' RACE reads, yields one record per CDR3 protein. The data show some 210,000 distinct CDR3 sequences, more than 15% seen once. This sample also appeared in a second study, on T cells expressing NK-cell markers.

Material: CD8+ T cells sorted from blood. The receptor set was obtained from a woman aged 18-29 years in good health. The CDR3 runs from the conserved cysteine through the conserved F or W. The D gene is left open where the match is weak. Part of the rows lack a size; the others show once, few, many or a class for expanded clones.

clone_size	j_call	v_call	d_call	cdr3_aa	cdr3_nt
.	TRBJ2-2	TRBV11-2	.	CASSLLAQAGELFF	TGTGCCAGCAGCTTACTAGCGCAGGCCGGGGAGCTGTTTTTT
few	TRBJ1-1	TRBV10-3	.	CATGRGLNTEAFF	TGTGCCACAGGAAGAGGCCTGAACACTGAAGCTTTCTTT
few	TRBJ2-7	TRBV12-3/TRBV12-4	.	CASGGLYEQYF	TGTGCCAGCGGGGGCCTATACGAGCAGTACTTC
.	TRBJ2-7	TRBV29-1	.	CSTRWGSSYEQYF	TGCAGCACGCGATGGGGCAGCTCCTACGAGCAGTACTTC
.	TRBJ1-4	TRBV10-3	.	CAISESSLTNEKLFF	TGTGCCATCAGTGAGTCCAGTCTTACTAATGAAAAACTGTTTTTT
few	TRBJ2-1	TRBV7-2	.	CASSLALGGIYNEQFF	TGTGCCAGCAGCTTAGCGCTCGGGGGAATCTACAATGAGCAGTTCTTC
many	TRBJ2-1	TRBV12-3/TRBV12-4	TRBD2	CASTKLAGGNNEQFF	TGTGCCAGCACCAAACTAGCGGGAGGAAACAATGAGCAGTTCTTC
.	TRBJ2-5	TRBV11-1	.	CASSLGDVSAGNQETQYF	TGTGCCAGCAGCTTAGGGGACGTTAGCGCCGGAAACCAAGAGACCCAGTACTTC
few	TRBJ2-7	TRBV4-1	TRBD1	CASSQGGTGVYEQYF	TGCGCCAGCAGCCAAGGCGGGACAGGGGTATACGAGCAGTACTTC
many	TRBJ2-3	TRBV14	.	CASSRGDTQYF	TGTGCCAGCAGCCGAGGAGATACGCAGTATTTT
few	TRBJ2-1	TRBV6-1	.	CATKGSGNDEQFF	TGTGCCACCAAGGGGTCCGGCAACGATGAGCAGTTCTTC
many	TRBJ2-3	TRBV20-1	.	CSAKDYRDVDTQYF	TGCAGTGCTAAAGACTACCGGGACGTAGATACGCAGTATTTT
few	TRBJ2-1	TRBV15	.	CATSRGPASNSNEQFF	TGTGCCACCAGCAGAGGCCCAGCGAGTAATTCCAATGAGCAGTTCTTC
.	TRBJ2-1	TRBV29-1	.	CSVEERTVESYNEQFF	TGCAGCGTTGAAGAAAGGACCGTGGAGTCCTACAATGAGCAGTTCTTC
many	TRBJ1-2	TRBV12-3/TRBV12-4	.	CASSRRDYNYGYTF	TGTGCCAGCAGTAGAAGGGACTACAACTATGGCTACACCTTC
.	TRBJ2-7	TRBV9	TRBD2	CASSAGPSGGGAYEQYF	TGTGCCAGCAGCGCCGGTCCTAGCGGGGGGGGAGCTTACGAGCAGTACTTC
.	TRBJ2-2	TRBV27	.	CASRPSTGSAGELFF	TGTGCCAGCAGACCTTCGACGGGAAGCGCCGGGGAGCTGTTTTTT
.	TRBJ2-3	TRBV20-1	.	CSASNGGAGGVSTDTQYF	TGCAGTGCTAGCAACGGGGGGGCAGGGGGAGTCAGCACAGATACGCAGTATTTT
once	TRBJ1-3	TRBV3-1	.	CASSQGTPNTIYF	TGTGCCAGCAGCCAGGGGACTCCAAACACCATATATTTT
.	TRBJ1-2	TRBV6-5	.	CASSYAGGDGYTF	TGTGCCAGCAGTTACGCGGGAGGGGACGGCTACACCTTC
few	TRBJ2-7	TRBV20-1	.	CSARPTGTYEQYF	TGCAGTGCTAGACCAACGGGGACTTACGAGCAGTACTTC
.	TRBJ2-7	TRBV3-1	TRBD2	CASSQDILAGDEQYF	TGTGCCAGCAGCCAAGATATACTAGCGGGAGACGAGCAGTACTTC
few	TRBJ2-1	TRBV7-9	.	CASSARTARNEQFF	TGTGCCAGCAGCGCCAGGACGGCTAGGAATGAGCAGTTCTTC
.	TRBJ1-5	TRBV12-3/TRBV12-4	.	CASSAGGEFQPQHF	TGTGCCAGCAGTGCCGGGGGCGAGTTTCAGCCCCAGCATTTT
.	TRBJ2-5	TRBV5-6	.	CASSLGGLKETQYF	TGTGCCAGCAGCTTGGGAGGGCTAAAAGAGACCCAGTACTTC
few	TRBJ1-2	TRBV29-1	.	CSVEEGGMGGYTF	TGCAGCGTTGAAGAAGGGGGGATGGGTGGCTACACCTTC
.	TRBJ2-1	TRBV27	.	CASSLAWSSYNEQFF	TGTGCCAGCAGTTTAGCGTGGAGCTCCTACAATGAGCAGTTCTTC
few	TRBJ1-3	TRBV20-1	.	CSASLGNTIYF	TGCAGTGCTAGCCTTGGAAACACCATATATTTT
few	TRBJ2-1	TRBV6-2/TRBV6-3	TRBD1	CASSYSQGSLDEQFF	TGTGCCAGCAGTTACTCACAGGGGTCTTTGGATGAGCAGTTCTTC
few	TRBJ2-1	TRBV12-3/TRBV12-4	.	CASSSGWVRNEQFF	TGTGCCAGCAGTTCGGGGTGGGTCAGGAATGAGCAGTTCTTC
few	TRBJ1-2	TRBV12-3/TRBV12-4	.	CASSPSTDYGYTF	TGTGCCAGCAGTCCTTCGACAGACTATGGCTACACCTTC
.	TRBJ2-7	TRBV6-1	.	CASRTGLTYEQYF	TGTGCCAGCAGAACGGGCCTGACCTACGAGCAGTACTTC
.	TRBJ2-5	TRBV2	.	CASSKLVNQETQYF	TGTGCCAGCAGTAAACTCGTAAACCAAGAGACCCAGTACTTC
few	TRBJ1-2	TRBV12-3/TRBV12-4	TRBD1	CASSRQGENYGYTF	TGTGCCAGCAGCCGTCAGGGGGAAAACTATGGCTACACCTTC
.	TRBJ2-1	TRBV12-3/TRBV12-4	.	CASSFIRTSYNEQFF	TGTGCCAGCAGTTTCATAAGAACATCATACAATGAGCAGTTCTTC
.	TRBJ1-2	TRBV25-1	.	CASRGLDGYTF	TGTGCCAGCAGGGGATTGGATGGCTACACCTTC
few	TRBJ2-7	TRBV4-3	.	CASSPGARGYEQYF	TGCGCCAGCAGCCCGGGGGCGAGGGGCTACGAGCAGTACTTC
few	TRBJ2-7	TRBV27	.	CASSIMGDEQYF	TGTGCCAGCAGCATAATGGGGGACGAGCAGTACTTC
few	TRBJ2-5	TRBV7-9	.	CASSTDGGETQYF	TGTGCCAGCAGCACGGACGGTGGAGAGACCCAGTACTTC
.	TRBJ1-1	TRBV12-3/TRBV12-4	.	CASSFIGANTEAFF	TGTGCCAGCAGTTTTATTGGGGCGAACACTGAAGCTTTCTTT
many	TRBJ2-7	TRBV5-1	.	CASSPGLPEQYF	TGCGCCAGCAGCCCGGGACTCCCCGAGCAGTACTTC
.	TRBJ2-1	TRBV29-1	TRBD1	CSVGQGAGNEQFF	TGCAGCGTCGGTCAGGGGGCGGGGAATGAGCAGTTCTTC